The 23 T cell receptor beta chains below all came from one sample that was sequenced in a study of blood T cell repertoires in COVID-19. Produced via immunoSEQ multiplex PCR; TCRdb's table is partial and in-frame only. The sample includes 50,000 or so clones, approximately 79% of them seen just once. The sample consisted of peripheral blood. Receptors were obtained from a man between 65 and 85 years old with acute or convalescent COVID-19.

This chain links TRBV5-6 with TRBJ2-5, with 7 bases identical to TRBD1. The CDR3 consists of 15 residues. Trimming at V came to 2 bases and at J to 2 bases, leaving 6 bases not matched to a gene. The germline gives CDR1 SGHDT, CDR2 YYEEEE. CDR3 residues: CASSFRTGHQETQYF. The CDR3 DNA follows: TGTGCCAGCAGCTTTAGGACAGGTCATCAAGAGACCCAGTACTTC.

This chain links TRBV28 with TRBJ1-1, with TRBD1 as a possible D gene (6 bases). Germline V gene lookup returns CDR1 MDHEN and CDR2 SYDVKM. Trimming removed 5 bases at V and 5 bases at J, with 12 bases between. The CDR3 sequence is 13 residues long. The CDR3 region has the DNA TGTGCCAGCAGTGCAGGGGTTGGTACTGAAGCTTTCTTT. It is translated as CASSAGVGTEAFF.

The chain employs TRBV7-2 and TRBJ1-1; D gene uncertain. The germline CDR1 and CDR2 sequences are SGHTA and FQGNSA. Trimming took off 4 bases at V and 5 bases at J, with 14 bases between the two ends. The CDR3 runs to 14 residues. The CDR3 DNA sequence: TGTGCCAGCAGCTCCCATCCTGAGATAACTGAAGCTTTCTTT. This translates into CASSSHPEITEAFF.

This rearrangement joins TRBV19 to TRBJ2-6, with D tentatively TRBD1 (6 bases). This CDR3 comprises 19 residues. The ends were cut back, 3 bases at V and 0 bases at J, with 18 bases in the middle. Germline CDR1 and CDR2: LNHDA and SQIVND (reference sequence). The CDR3 DNA reads as TGTGCCAGTAGTATGTTCGGACAGCGAGCCACCTCTGGGGCCAACGTCCTGACTTTC. Translating it yields CASSMFGQRATSGANVLTF.

This clone is labeled medium-sized. V and J are TRBV27 and TRBJ2-5, with D possibly being TRBD1 (7 bases). V was shortened by 5 bases and J by 5 bases, with 24 bases between the two germline ends. In germline, CDR1 is MNHEY, CDR2 SMNVEV (reference sequence). This CDR3 region has 17 residues. CDR3 loop: CASSPLQLQTGRETQYF. The DNA for the CDR3 is TGTGCCAGCAGTCCCCTCCAACTGCAGACAGGGAGGGAGACCCAGTACTTC.

This clone was seen only a few times. CDR3 nucleotides: TGTGCCAGCTCACACGCACTAGCGGCTAGCTCCTACAATGAGCAGTTCTTC. Translating it yields CASSHALAASSYNEQFF. This chain connects TRBV18 to TRBJ2-1, with 8 bases that match TRBD2. The trim removed 4 bases at V and 0 bases at J, leaving 8 bases unmatched. Germline V CDR1 and CDR2: KGHSH, LQKENI. CDR3 length: 17 residues.

The J gene is TRBJ1-1, the V gene TRBV29-1; the match to TRBD1 covers 8 bases. The germline CDR1 and CDR2 sequences are SQVTM and ANQGSEA. With V trimmed by 0 bases and J by 4 bases, 7 bases remained unmatched. The CDR3 totals 15 residues. The CDR3 is CSVEEGGQGTTEAFF. The CDR3 DNA reads as TGCAGCGTTGAAGAGGGCGGACAGGGAACCACTGAAGCTTTCTTT.

This clone was recorded only once. V is TRBV10-2 and J is TRBJ2-6; perhaps TRBD2 as D (6 bases). CDR1 is WSHSY and CDR2 is SAAADI in the germline V gene. Trimming removed 9 bases at V and 3 bases at J, with 18 bases between. CDR3 length: 16 residues. CDR3 in DNA: TGCGCCAGTAGCGGAGGGCCTCTTGGTGGGGCCAACGTCCTGACTTTC. Its protein is CASSGGPLGGANVLTF.

The gene calls are TRBV18 and TRBJ2-3; weak D call: TRBD2 (5 bases). V shed 6 bases and J shed 6 bases, with 19 bases lying between them. The CDR3 runs to 15 residues. Germline loops: CDR1 KGHSH, CDR2 LQKENI. In DNA form, the CDR3 reads TGTGCCAGCTCCCTTACCAGTACTGGACTGGATACGCAGTATTTT. Translation gives CASSLTSTGLDTQYF.

The genes are TRBV29-1 and TRBJ2-5, with a tentative D call TRBD2 (6 bases). Trimming pared 6 bases from V and 2 bases from J, leaving 16 bases between. CDR1 SQVTM and CDR2 ANQGSEA come from the germline V gene. CDR3 length: 14 amino acids. CDR3 loop: CSVSQRRGQETQYF. The CDR3 nucleotides read TGCAGCGTAAGCCAGCGGCGGGGTCAAGAGACCCAGTACTTC.

V is TRBV29-1 and J is TRBJ1-1; 8 bases align to TRBD1. The CDR3 extends over 13 amino acids. The junction had 2 bases not matched to a gene; V was cut back by 4 bases and J by 1 base. Germline CDR1 SQVTM, CDR2 ANQGSEA. CDR3 bases: TGCAGCGTTGTAACAGGGGGGAACACTGAAGCTTTCTTT. This gives the protein CSVVTGGNTEAFF.

This rearrangement joins TRBV20-1 to TRBJ2-7; D is unclear. CDR1 and CDR2 from the germline V gene are DFQATT and SNEGSKA (reference sequence). Between the trimmed V and J ends, which lost 4 bases and 3 bases, there was a span of 7 bases. The CDR3 consists of 11 residues. The CDR3 nucleotides are TGCAGTGCTAAAAACAGCTACGAGCAGTACTTC. This codes for CSAKNSYEQYF.

This chain uses TRBV5-1 with TRBJ2-2, with a tentative D call TRBD1 (6 bases). This CDR3 has 16 amino acids. CDR1 and CDR2 from the germline V gene are SGHRS and YFSETQ. V shed 4 bases and J shed 6 bases, with 19 bases lying between them. The CDR3 loop is CASSPGHSGSAGELFF. The DNA of the CDR3 is TGCGCCAGCAGCCCGGGACATTCGGGGTCAGCCGGGGAGCTGTTTTTT.

The chain has TRBV14 and TRBJ2-6; 8 bases fit TRBD1. The germline CDR1 and CDR2 sequences are SGHDN and FVKESK. The CDR3 consists of 17 residues. Trimming removed 5 bases from V and 4 bases from J; junction bases left unmatched: 10. Here the CDR3 DNA reads TGTGCCAGCAGCGCTACACGGACAGGGTCCGGGGCCAACGTCCTGACTTTC. Its translation: CASSATRTGSGANVLTF.

This rearrangement joins TRBV6-5 to TRBJ2-7, with a possible D match to TRBD1 (6 bases). CDR3 length equals 14 residues. Trimming pared 3 bases from V and 4 bases from J, leaving 13 bases between. Germline-derived CDR1 and CDR2 are MNHEY and SVGAGI. Written as DNA, the CDR3 is TGTGCCAGCAGTTATCGGGACACTGGTTACGAGCAGTACTTC. Its protein product is CASSYRDTGYEQYF.

V and J are TRBV11-3 and TRBJ2-4; 9 bases match TRBD1. Germline-derived CDR1 and CDR2 are SGHNT and YENEEA. The CDR3 spans 19 residues. Unmatched junction bases numbered 16, after V lost 5 bases and J lost 2 bases. The CDR3 region is CASSPEGTDRGVSKNIQYF. CDR3 DNA: TGTGCCAGCAGCCCCGAAGGTACTGACAGGGGGGTTTCCAAAAACATTCAGTACTTC. Supplemented by reference TRBV11-3 and TRBJ2-4, the full variable domain reads EAGVVQSPRYKIIEKKQPVAFWCNPISGHNTLYWYLQNLGQGPELLIRYENEEAVDDSQLPKDRFSAERLKGVDSTLKIQPAELGDSAVYLCASSPEGTDRGVSKNIQYFGAGTRLSVL.

The rearrangement joins TRBV12-3 or TRBV12-4 to TRBJ1-3; no clear D gene. V was clipped by 8 bases and J by 1 base, with 6 bases between them. The CDR3 is 12 amino acids. CDR3 sequence: CASRESGNTIYF. The CDR3 nucleotides are TGTGCCAGCCGGGAGTCTGGAAACACCATATATTTT.

This clone was counted many times. The sample has other DNA sequences that encode this CDR3 too. The rearrangement uses TRBV29-1 and TRBJ1-4; 7 nucleotides align to TRBD1. The J segment lost 8 bases and the V segment lost 6 bases, leaving 6 bases of the junction unmatched. Germline V gene data show CDR1 as SQVTM and CDR2 as ANQGSEA. This CDR3 spans 12 amino acids. CDR3 amino acids: CSVVQGNEKLFF. The CDR3 nucleotides read TGCAGCGTGGTACAGGGGAACGAAAAACTGTTTTTT.

This clone was seen only a few times. This chain uses TRBV5-8 with TRBJ1-1; 9 nucleotides align to TRBD1. The length of the CDR3 is 15 residues. Trimming removed 3 bases from V and 1 base from J; junction bases left unmatched: 4. Per the germline V gene, CDR1 is SGHTS and CDR2 is YDEGEE. The DNA for the CDR3 is TGTGCCAGCAGCTCCGGACAGGGGTGGAACACTGAAGCTTTCTTT. Translating gives CASSSGQGWNTEAFF.

The sample holds a few counts of this clone. The genes are TRBV9 and TRBJ2-3, with 7 bases aligning to TRBD1. The germline V gene has CDR1 SGDLS and CDR2 YYNGEE. The trim removed 0 bases at V and 2 bases at J, leaving 6 bases unmatched. The CDR3 loop spans 16 amino acids. The CDR3 reads CASSVGQGVYTDTQYF. CDR3 bases: TGTGCCAGCAGCGTAGGGCAGGGGGTTTACACAGATACGCAGTATTTT.

The rearrangement uses TRBV24-1 and TRBJ2-7; D possibly corresponds to TRBD1 (5 bases). V lost 9 bases to trimming and J lost 2 bases, with 16 bases between them. CDR1 and CDR2 from the germline V gene are KGHDR and SFDVKD. The CDR3 covers 14 residues. The CDR3 is CATQGREDTYEQYF. The CDR3 DNA follows: TGTGCCACCCAGGGCAGGGAAGATACCTACGAGCAGTACTTC.

This chain uses TRBV19 with TRBJ2-1; TRBD2 aligns across 15 bases. Looked up from germline, CDR1 is LNHDA and CDR2 is SQIVND (reference sequence). The CDR3 is 17 amino acids. Unmatched junction bases numbered 6, after V lost 5 bases and J lost 4 bases. The CDR3 spells CASSSSGLAGGYNEQFF. DNA for the CDR3: TGTGCCAGTAGTTCGTCGGGACTAGCGGGGGGATACAATGAGCAGTTCTTC.

This clone occurred a few times. The V and J genes are TRBV3-1 (or the pseudogene TRBV3-2) and TRBJ2-3, with D perhaps matching TRBD1 (6 bases). Germline V gene data show CDR1 as LGHDT and CDR2 as YNNKEL (reference sequence). V lost 4 bases and J 1 base, leaving 9 bases between the germline ends. The CDR3 sequence is 14 residues long. The CDR3 sequence: CASSRTEGTDTQYF. The CDR3 region has the DNA TGTGCCAGCAGCCGGACAGAGGGCACAGATACGCAGTATTTT.